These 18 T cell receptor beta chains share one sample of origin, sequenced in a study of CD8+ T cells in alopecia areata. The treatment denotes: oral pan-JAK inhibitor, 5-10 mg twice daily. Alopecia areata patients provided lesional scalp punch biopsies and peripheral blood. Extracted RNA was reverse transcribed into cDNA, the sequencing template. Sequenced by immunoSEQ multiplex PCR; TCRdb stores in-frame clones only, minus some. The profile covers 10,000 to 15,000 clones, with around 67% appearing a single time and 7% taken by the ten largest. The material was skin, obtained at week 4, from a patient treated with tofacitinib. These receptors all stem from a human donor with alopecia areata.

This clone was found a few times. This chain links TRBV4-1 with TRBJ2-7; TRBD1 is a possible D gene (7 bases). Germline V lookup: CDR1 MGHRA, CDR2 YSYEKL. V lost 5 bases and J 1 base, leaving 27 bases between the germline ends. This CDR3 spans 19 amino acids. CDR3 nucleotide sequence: TGCGCCAGCAGCTCCCCCAGACAGGGAGGTGTTGGGGTTTCCTACGAGCAGTACTTC. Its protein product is CASSSPRQGGVGVSYEQYF.

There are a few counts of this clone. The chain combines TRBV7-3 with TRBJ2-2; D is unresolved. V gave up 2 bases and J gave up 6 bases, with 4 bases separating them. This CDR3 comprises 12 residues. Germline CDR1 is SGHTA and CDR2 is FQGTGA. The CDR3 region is CASSLDAGELFF. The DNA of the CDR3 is TGTGCCAGCAGCTTAGACGCCGGGGAGCTGTTTTTT.

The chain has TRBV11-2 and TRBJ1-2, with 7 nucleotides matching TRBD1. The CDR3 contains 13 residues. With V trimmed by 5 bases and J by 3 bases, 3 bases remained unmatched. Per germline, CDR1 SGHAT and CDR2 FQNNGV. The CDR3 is CASSPGQDYGYTF. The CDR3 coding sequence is TGTGCCAGCAGCCCCGGACAGGACTATGGCTACACCTTC.

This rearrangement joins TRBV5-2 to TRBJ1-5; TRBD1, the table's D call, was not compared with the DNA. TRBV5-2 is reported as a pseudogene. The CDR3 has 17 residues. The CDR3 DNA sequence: TGTGCCAGCAGCCAAGTGCTAGGCCAGGGGAGCAATCAGCCCCAGCATTTT. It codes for CASSQVLGQGSNQPQHF.

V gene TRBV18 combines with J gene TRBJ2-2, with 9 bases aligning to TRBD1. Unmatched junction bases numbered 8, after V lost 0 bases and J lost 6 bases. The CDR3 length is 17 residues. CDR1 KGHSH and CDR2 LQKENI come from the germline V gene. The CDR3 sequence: CASSPPRDRDSAGELFF. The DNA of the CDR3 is TGTGCCAGCTCACCACCGCGGGACAGGGATTCCGCCGGGGAGCTGTTTTTT. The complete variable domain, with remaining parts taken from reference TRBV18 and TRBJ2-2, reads NAGVMQNPRHLVRRRGQEARLRCSPMKGHSHVYWYRQLPEEGLKFMVYLQKENIIDESGMPKERFSAEFPKEGPSILRIQQVVRGDSAAYFCASSPPRDRDSAGELFFGEGSRLTVL.

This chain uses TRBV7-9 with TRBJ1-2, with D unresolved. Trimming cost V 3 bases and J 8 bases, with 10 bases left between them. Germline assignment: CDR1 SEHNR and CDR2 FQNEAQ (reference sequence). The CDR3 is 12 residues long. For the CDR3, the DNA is TGTGCCAGCAGCTTCGGCGGGCAGGGCTACACCTTC. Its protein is CASSFGGQGYTF.

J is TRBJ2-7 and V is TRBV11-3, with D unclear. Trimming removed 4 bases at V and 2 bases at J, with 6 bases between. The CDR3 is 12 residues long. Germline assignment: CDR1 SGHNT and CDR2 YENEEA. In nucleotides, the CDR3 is TGTGCCAGCAGCTCGCAGGCCTACGAGCAGTACTTC. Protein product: CASSSQAYEQYF.

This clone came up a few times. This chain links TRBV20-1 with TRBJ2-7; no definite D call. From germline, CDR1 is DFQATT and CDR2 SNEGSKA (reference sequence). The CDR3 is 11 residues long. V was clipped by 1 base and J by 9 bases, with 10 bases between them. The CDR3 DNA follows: TGCAGTGCTAGAGGGGCGGAGTGGCAGTACTTC. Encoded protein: CSARGAEWQYF.

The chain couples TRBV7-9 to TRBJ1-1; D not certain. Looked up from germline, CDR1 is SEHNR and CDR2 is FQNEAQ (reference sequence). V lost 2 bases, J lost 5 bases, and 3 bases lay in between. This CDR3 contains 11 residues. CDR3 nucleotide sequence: TGTGCCAGCAGCTTAAAAACTGAAGCTTTCTTT. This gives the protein CASSLKTEAFF.

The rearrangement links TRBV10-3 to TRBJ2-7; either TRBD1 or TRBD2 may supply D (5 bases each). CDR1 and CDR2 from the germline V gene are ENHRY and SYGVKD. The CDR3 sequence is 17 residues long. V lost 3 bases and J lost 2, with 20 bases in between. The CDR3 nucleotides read TGTGCCATCAGTGATGCGAGCGGCAGGGTGAGGCCCTACGAGCAGTACTTC. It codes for CAISDASGRVRPYEQYF.

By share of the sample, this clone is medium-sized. CDR3 nucleotide sequence: TGTGCCAGCAGCGTCCGAGGGGACAGGACCTACGAGCAGTACTTC. Its translation is CASSVRGDRTYEQYF. J is TRBJ2-7 and V is TRBV9, with TRBD1 matching 8 bases. Germline V lookup: CDR1 SGDLS, CDR2 YYNGEE. This CDR3 contains 15 residues. V trimming: 2 bases; J trimming: 2 bases; junction bases outside the gene matches: 6. The whole variable domain, remainder taken from reference TRBV9 and TRBJ2-7, is DSGVTQTPKHLITATGQRVTLRCSPRSGDLSVYWYQQSLDQGLQFLIQYYNGEERAKGNILERFSAQQFPDLHSELNLSSLELGDSALYFCASSVRGDRTYEQYFGPGTRLTVT.

The DNA of the CDR3 is TGTGCCAGCCACCCCCCGGGGACAGGTCTCGCCGGGGAGCTGTTTTTT. Amino acid sequence: CASHPPGTGLAGELFF. V and J are TRBV19 and TRBJ2-2; 8 bases are a match to TRBD1. V dropped 9 bases and J dropped 6; count of bases not matched to a gene: 15. Germline assignment: CDR1 LNHDA and CDR2 SQIVND (reference sequence). CDR3 length: 16 residues.

The CDR3 loop reads CASSPSGISYNEQFF. In DNA form, the CDR3 reads TGCGCCAGCAGCCCCTCCGGGATCTCCTACAATGAGCAGTTCTTC. J is TRBJ2-1 and V is TRBV5-1, with D possibly TRBD2 on 5 matching bases. The CDR3 length is 15 residues. V was cut by 4 bases and J by 0 bases, with 11 bases left in between. Germline V gene sequence: CDR1 SGHRS, CDR2 YFSETQ.

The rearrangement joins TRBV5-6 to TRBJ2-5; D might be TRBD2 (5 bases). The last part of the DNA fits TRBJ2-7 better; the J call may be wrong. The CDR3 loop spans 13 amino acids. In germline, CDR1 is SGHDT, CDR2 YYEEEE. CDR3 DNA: TGTGCCAGCAGTTTGTTCACGGGGAGCGAGCAGTACTTC. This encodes CASSLFTGSEQYF.

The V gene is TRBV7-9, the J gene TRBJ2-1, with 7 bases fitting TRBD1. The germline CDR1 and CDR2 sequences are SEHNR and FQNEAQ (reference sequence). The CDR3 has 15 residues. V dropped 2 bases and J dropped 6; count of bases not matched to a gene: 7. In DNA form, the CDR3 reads TGTGCCAGCAGCTTATCGTGGGACAGACCCAATGAGCAGTTCTTC. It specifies CASSLSWDRPNEQFF. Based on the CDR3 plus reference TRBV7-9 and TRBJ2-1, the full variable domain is DTGVSQNPRHKITKRGQNVTFRCDPISEHNRLYWYRQTLGQGPEFLTYFQNEAQLEKSRLLSDRFSAERPKGSFSTLEIQRTEQGDSAMYLCASSLSWDRPNEQFFGPGTRLTVL.

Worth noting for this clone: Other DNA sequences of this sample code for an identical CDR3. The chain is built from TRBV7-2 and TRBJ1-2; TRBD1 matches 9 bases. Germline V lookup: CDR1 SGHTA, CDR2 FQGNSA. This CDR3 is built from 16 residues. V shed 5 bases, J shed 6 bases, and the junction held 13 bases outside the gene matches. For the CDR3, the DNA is TGTGCCAGCAGCCCCCGTCCCGGGACAGGGATACATGGCTACACCTTC. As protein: CASSPRPGTGIHGYTF.

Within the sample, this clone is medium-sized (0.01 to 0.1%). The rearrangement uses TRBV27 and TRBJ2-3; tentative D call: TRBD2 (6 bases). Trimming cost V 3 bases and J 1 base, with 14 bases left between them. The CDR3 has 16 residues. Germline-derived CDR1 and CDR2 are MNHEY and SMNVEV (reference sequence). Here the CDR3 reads CASSFRGPGGTDTQYF. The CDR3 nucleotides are TGTGCCAGCAGTTTTAGGGGCCCGGGGGGCACAGATACGCAGTATTTT.

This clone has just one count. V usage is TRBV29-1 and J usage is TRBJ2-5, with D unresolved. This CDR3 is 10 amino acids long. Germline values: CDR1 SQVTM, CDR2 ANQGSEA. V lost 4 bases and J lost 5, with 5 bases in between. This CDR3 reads CSVAGETQYF. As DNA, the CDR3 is TGCAGCGTTGCCGGGGAGACCCAGTACTTC.